This T cell receptor beta chain came from a study of blood T cell repertoires in COVID-19. In the study overall: COVID-19 samples, acute and convalescent, were from the United States, Italy and Spain.

Residents of about two dozen US areas, aged about 18 to 95 years, made up the participants. Participants were placed into cohorts based on the clinical history they reported. A PCR-confirmed or clinician-diagnosed COVID-19 case had contacted exposed participants within 2 weeks of entry. V was clipped by 6 bases and J by 5 bases; unmatched bases: 12. This CDR3 spans 15 amino acids. The germline gives CDR1 SEHNR, CDR2 FQNEAQ (reference sequence). The method was immunoSEQ multiplex PCR; TCRdb's version includes in-frame clones alone and lacks a portion of them. This table has around 250,000 clones, 80% to 85% appearing once.

This sequence originates from a middle-aged man who had been exposed to COVID-19. The chain carries TRBV7-9 and TRBJ2-5; TRBD1 matches at 7 bases. Material: PBMCs or T cells enriched from blood (not recorded which). This CDR3 is CASRFTKGARETQYF. CDR3 nucleotides: TGTGCCAGCAGATTTACGAAGGGGGCGCGGGAGACCCAGTACTTC. Complete variable domain (other parts from reference TRBV7-9 and TRBJ2-5): DTGVSQNPRHKITKRGQNVTFRCDPISEHNRLYWYRQTLGQGPEFLTYFQNEAQLEKSRLLSDRFSAERPKGSFSTLEIQRTEQGDSAMYLCASRFTKGARETQYFGPGTRLLVL.